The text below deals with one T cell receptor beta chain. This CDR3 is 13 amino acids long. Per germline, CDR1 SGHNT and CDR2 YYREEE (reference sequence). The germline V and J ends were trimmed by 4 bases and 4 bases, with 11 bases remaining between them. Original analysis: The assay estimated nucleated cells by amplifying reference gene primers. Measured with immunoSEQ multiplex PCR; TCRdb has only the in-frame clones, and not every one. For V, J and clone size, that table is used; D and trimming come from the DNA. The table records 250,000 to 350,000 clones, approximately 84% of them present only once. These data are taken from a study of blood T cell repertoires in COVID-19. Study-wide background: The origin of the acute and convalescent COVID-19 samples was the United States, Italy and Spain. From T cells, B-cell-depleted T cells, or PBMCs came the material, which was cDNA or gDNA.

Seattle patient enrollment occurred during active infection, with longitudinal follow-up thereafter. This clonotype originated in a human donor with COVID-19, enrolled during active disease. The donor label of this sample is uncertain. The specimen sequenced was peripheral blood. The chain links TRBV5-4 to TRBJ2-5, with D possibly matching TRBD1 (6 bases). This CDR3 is CASSPGQTETQYF. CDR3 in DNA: TGTGCCAGCAGCCCCGGACAGACAGAGACCCAGTACTTC.